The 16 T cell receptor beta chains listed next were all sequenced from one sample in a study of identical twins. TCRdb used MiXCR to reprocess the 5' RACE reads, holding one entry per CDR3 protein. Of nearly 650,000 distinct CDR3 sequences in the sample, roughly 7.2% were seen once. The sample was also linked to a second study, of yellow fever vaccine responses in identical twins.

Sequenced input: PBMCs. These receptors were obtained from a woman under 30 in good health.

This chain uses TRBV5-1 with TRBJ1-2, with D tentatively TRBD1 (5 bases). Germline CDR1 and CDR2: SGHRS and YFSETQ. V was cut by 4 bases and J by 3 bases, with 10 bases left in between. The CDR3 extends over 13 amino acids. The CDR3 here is CASSPLGDYGYTF. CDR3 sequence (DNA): TGCGCCAGCAGCCCCCTGGGGGACTATGGCTACACCTTC.

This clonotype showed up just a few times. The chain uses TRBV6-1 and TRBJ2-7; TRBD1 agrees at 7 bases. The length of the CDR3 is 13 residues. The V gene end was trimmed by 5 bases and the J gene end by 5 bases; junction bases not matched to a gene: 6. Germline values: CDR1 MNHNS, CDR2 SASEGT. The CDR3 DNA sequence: TGTGCCAGCAGTACAGGGGAAACCCACGAGCAGTACTTC. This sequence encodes CASSTGETHEQYF.

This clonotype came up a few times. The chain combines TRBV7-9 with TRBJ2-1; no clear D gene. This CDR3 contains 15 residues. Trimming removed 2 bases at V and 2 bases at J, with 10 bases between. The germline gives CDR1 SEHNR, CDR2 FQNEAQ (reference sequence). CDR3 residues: CASSLSNAPYNEQFF. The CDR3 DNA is TGTGCCAGCAGCTTAAGTAACGCCCCCTACAATGAGCAGTTCTTC. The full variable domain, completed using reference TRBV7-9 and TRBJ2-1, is DTGVSQNPRHKITKRGQNVTFRCDPISEHNRLYWYRQTLGQGPEFLTYFQNEAQLEKSRLLSDRFSAERPKGSFSTLEIQRTEQGDSAMYLCASSLSNAPYNEQFFGPGTRLTVL.

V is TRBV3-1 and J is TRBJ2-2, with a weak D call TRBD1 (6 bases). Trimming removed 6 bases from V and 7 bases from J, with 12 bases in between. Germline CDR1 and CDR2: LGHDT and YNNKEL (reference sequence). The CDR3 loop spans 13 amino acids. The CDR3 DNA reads TGTGCCAGCAGAACTGAGGGGGACGGGGAGCTGTTTTTT. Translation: CASRTEGDGELFF.

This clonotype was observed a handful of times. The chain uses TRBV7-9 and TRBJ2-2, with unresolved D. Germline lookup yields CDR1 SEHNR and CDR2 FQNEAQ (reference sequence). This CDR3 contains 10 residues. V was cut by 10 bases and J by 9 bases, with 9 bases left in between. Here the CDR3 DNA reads TGTGCCACAAATAGCCGGGAGCTGTTTTTT. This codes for CATNSRELFF. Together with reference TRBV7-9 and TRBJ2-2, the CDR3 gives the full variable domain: DTGVSQNPRHKITKRGQNVTFRCDPISEHNRLYWYRQTLGQGPEFLTYFQNEAQLEKSRLLSDRFSAERPKGSFSTLEIQRTEQGDSAMYLCATNSRELFFGEGSRLTVL.

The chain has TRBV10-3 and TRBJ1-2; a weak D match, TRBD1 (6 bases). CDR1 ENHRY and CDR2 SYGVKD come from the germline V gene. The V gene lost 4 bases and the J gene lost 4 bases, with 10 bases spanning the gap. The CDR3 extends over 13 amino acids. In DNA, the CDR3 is TGTGCCATCAGTGTCGGGGACACCTATGGCTACACCTTC. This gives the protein CAISVGDTYGYTF.

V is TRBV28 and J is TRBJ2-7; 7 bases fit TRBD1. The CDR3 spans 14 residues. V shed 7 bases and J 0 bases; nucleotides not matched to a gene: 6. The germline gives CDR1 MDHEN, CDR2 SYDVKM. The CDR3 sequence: CASTDRASSYEQYF. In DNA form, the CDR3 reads TGTGCCAGCACCGACAGGGCGAGCTCCTACGAGCAGTACTTC.

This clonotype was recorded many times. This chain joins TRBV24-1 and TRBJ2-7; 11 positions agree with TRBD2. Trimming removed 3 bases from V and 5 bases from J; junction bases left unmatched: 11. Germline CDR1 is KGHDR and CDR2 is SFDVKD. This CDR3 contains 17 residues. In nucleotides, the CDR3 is TGTGCCACCAGTGATCCCCCTGGTAGCGGGAGGGCCAACGAGCAGTACTTC. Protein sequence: CATSDPPGSGRANEQYF.

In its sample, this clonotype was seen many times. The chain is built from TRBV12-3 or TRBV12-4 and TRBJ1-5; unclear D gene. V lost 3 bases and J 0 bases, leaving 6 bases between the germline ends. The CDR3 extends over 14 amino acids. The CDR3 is CASSFSSSNQPQHF. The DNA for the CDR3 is TGTGCCAGCAGTTTTTCCAGTAGCAATCAGCCCCAGCATTTT.

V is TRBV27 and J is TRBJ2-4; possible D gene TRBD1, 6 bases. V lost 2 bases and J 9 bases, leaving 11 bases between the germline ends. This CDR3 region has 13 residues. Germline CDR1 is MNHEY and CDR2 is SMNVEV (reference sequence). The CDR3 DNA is TGTGCCAGCAGTTTACAACAGGGTGCCATTCAGTACTTC. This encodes CASSLQQGAIQYF.

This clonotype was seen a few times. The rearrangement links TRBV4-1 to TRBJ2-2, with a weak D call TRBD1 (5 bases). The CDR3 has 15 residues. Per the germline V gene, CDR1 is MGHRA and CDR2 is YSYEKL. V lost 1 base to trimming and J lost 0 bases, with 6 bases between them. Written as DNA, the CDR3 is TGCGCCAGCAGCCAAGCAGGGTCGAACACCGGGGAGCTGTTTTTT. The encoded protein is CASSQAGSNTGELFF.

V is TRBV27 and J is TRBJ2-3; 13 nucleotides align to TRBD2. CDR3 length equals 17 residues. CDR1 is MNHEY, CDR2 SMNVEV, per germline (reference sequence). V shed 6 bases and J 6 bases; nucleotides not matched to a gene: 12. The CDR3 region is CASSLTSGTSGTDTQYF. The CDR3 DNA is TGTGCCAGCAGCTTAACCTCCGGGACTAGCGGGACCGATACGCAGTATTTT.

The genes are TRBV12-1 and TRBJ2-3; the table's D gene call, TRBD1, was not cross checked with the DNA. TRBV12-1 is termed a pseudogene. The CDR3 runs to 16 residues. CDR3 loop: CARSPGRLLNTDTQYF. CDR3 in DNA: TGTGCCAGGAGCCCAGGGCGACTCCTCAACACAGATACGCAGTATTTT.

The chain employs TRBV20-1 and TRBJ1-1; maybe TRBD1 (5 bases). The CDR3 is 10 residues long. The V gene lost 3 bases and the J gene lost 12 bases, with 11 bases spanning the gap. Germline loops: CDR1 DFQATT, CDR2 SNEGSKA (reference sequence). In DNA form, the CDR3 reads TGCAGTGCTAGTCCAGGGTCGTCTTTCTTT. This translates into CSASPGSSFF.

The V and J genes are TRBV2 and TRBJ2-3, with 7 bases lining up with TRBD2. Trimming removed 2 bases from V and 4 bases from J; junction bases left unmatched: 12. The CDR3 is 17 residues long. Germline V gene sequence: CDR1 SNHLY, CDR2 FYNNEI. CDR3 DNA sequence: TGTGCCAGCAGTGAATTGGTTTTCGGGGGGTTACCAGATACGCAGTATTTT. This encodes CASSELVFGGLPDTQYF.

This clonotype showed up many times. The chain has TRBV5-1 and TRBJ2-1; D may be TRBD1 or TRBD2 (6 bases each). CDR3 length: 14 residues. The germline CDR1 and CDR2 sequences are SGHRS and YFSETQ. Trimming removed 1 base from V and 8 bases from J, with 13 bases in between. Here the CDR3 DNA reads TGCGCCAGCAGCTTGTGGGGGGCGTTGGATGAGCAGTTCTTC. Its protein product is CASSLWGALDEQFF.